This entry lists 3 T cell receptor beta chains sequenced from one sample in a study of T-cell reconstitution after alpha-beta-depleted transplantation in children. The TCRbeta library was prepared with unique molecular identifiers. MiXCR, run by TCRdb on the PCR reads, gives a single entry per CDR3 protein. The sample comprises approximately 110,000 distinct CDR3 sequences, about 21% of which are singletons, and roughly a tenth rests with the top ten. Sequences were derived from PBMCs, mostly from graft donor cells, sampled 180 days after TCRalphabeta/CD19-depleted stem cell transplant. These receptors were taken from a male patient under 10 years old who had a stem cell transplant for chronic granulomatous disease, so the T cells may come from the graft donor.

The V call is TRBV6-5, the J call TRBJ1-3; D ambiguous. CDR3 length: 15 residues. Germline lookup yields CDR1 MNHEY and CDR2 SVGAGI. V was cut by 0 bases and J by 0 bases, with 6 bases left in between. The CDR3 loop reads CASSYSYHSGNTIYF. For the CDR3, the DNA is TGTGCCAGCAGTTACTCGTATCACTCTGGAAACACCATATATTTT.

This clonotype was observed at least ten times. The gene calls are TRBV28 and TRBJ2-1; 16 bases match TRBD2. The CDR3 runs to 18 residues. Germline V lookup: CDR1 MDHEN, CDR2 SYDVKM. The trim removed 3 bases at V and 3 bases at J, leaving 5 bases unmatched. The CDR3 bases are TGTGCCAGCAGTTTCGGGGGACTAGCGGGAGGGAGCTACAATGAGCAGTTCTTC. Translated, it gives CASSFGGLAGGSYNEQFF. Complete variable domain (other parts from reference TRBV28 and TRBJ2-1): DVKVTQSSRYLVKRTGEKVFLECVQDMDHENMFWYRQDPGLGLRLIYFSYDVKMKEKGDIPEGYSVSREKKERFSLILESASTNQTSMYLCASSFGGLAGGSYNEQFFGPGTRLTVL.

This sequence joins TRBV5-4 and TRBJ2-7; no clear D. The CDR3 spans 12 residues. Germline V lookup: CDR1 SGHNT, CDR2 YYREEE (reference sequence). Trimming removed 4 bases at V and 4 bases at J, with 9 bases between. Written as DNA, the CDR3 is TGTGCCAGCAGCATTGGAATTTACGAGCAGTACTTC. This encodes CASSIGIYEQYF.